Presented here are 9 T cell receptor beta chains from one specimen sequenced in a study of shared clonotypes between healthy human individuals. Cells designated naive CD8 were CD45RO-negative and were positively selected for CCR7, with terminally differentiated effector memory CD45RA+ cells excluded. Assay used: immunoSEQ multiplex PCR; TCRdb lists only in-frame clones, some missing. This sample has some 580,000 clones; roughly 98% occur once, and the top ten carry 0.3%. The source material was naive CD8+ T cells sorted from blood. Receptor source: a young man in good health.

V is TRBV29-1 and J is TRBJ2-2, with 11 bases lining up with TRBD1. The CDR3 sequence is 15 residues long. The ends lost 1 base at V and 7 bases at J; junction bases unmatched: 5. The germline CDR1 and CDR2 sequences are SQVTM and ANQGSEA. CDR3 in amino acids: CSVEVGDRGIGELFF. For the CDR3, the DNA is TGCAGCGTTGAAGTGGGGGACAGGGGGATCGGGGAGCTGTTTTTT.

The genes are TRBV5-5 and TRBJ2-2; unclear D gene. Germline loops: CDR1 SGHKS, CDR2 YYEKEE (reference sequence). The CDR3 consists of 13 residues. Trimming pared 4 bases from V and 3 bases from J, leaving 7 bases between. CDR3 nucleotide sequence: TGTGCCAGCAGCCCCGGTTACACCGGGGAGCTGTTTTTT. It encodes CASSPGYTGELFF.

The genes are TRBV11-2 and TRBJ1-4, with 9 bases identical to TRBD1. There are 16 residues in the CDR3. The V gene end was trimmed by 3 bases and the J gene end by 8 bases; junction bases not matched to a gene: 10. CDR1 SGHAT and CDR2 FQNNGV come from the germline V gene. CDR3 loop: CASSFRPGQGREKLFF. CDR3 nucleotides: TGTGCCAGCAGCTTTAGACCGGGACAGGGAAGAGAAAAACTGTTTTTT.

This chain's CDR3 is CASRRLAEDNEQFF. The CDR3 DNA reads as TGTGCCAGCCGGAGACTAGCGGAAGACAATGAGCAGTTCTTC. The genes are TRBV7-9 and TRBJ2-1, with 9 bases that match TRBD2. V lost 8 bases to trimming and J lost 5 bases; unmatched junction nucleotides: 7. Germline V CDR1 and CDR2: SEHNR, FQNEAQ (reference sequence). This CDR3 is built from 14 residues.

V usage is TRBV5-1 and J usage is TRBJ1-4; D is possibly TRBD1 (5 bases). The CDR3 has 17 residues. Trimming took off 0 bases at V and 6 bases at J, with 18 bases between the two ends. Germline loops: CDR1 SGHRS, CDR2 YFSETQ. CDR3 amino acids: CASSLEVGTGGDEKLFF. The DNA for the CDR3 is TGCGCCAGCAGCTTGGAGGTTGGGACGGGAGGAGATGAAAAACTGTTTTTT.

The rearrangement links TRBV4-3 to TRBJ2-7; a possible D gene is TRBD1 (6 bases). Trimming removed 6 bases from V and 1 base from J, with 10 bases in between. Germline assignment: CDR1 LGHNA and CDR2 YSLEER. The CDR3 length is 13 residues. The CDR3 region has the DNA TGCGCCAGCAGTCCGACAGGATCCTACGAGCAGTACTTC. Protein: CASSPTGSYEQYF.

The chain joins TRBV11-2 to TRBJ1-1; a possible D gene is TRBD1 (5 bases). Trimming took off 1 base at V and 6 bases at J, with 9 bases between the two ends. CDR1 and CDR2 from the germline V gene are SGHAT and FQNNGV. This CDR3 has 13 residues. CDR3 nucleotide sequence: TGTGCCAGCAGCTTAGGAGGGGCCTCTGAAGCTTTCTTT. Its protein is CASSLGGASEAFF. Full variable domain (rest looked up from reference TRBV11-2 and TRBJ1-1): EAGVAQSPRYKIIEKRQSVAFWCNPISGHATLYWYQQILGQGPKLLIQFQNNGVVDDSQLPKDRFSAERLKGVDSTLKIQPAKLEDSAVYLCASSLGGASEAFFGQGTRLTVV.

This clone appeared a few times. The sample carries other DNA sequences with the same CDR3. The chain joins TRBV27 to TRBJ2-1, with D possibly being TRBD2 (6 bases). The CDR3 has 14 amino acids. Germline V gives CDR1 MNHEY, CDR2 SMNVEV (reference sequence). The ends were cut back, 3 bases at V and 0 bases at J, with 6 bases in the middle. The CDR3 spells CASSFGSSYNEQFF. The DNA of the CDR3 is TGTGCCAGCAGTTTCGGGAGCTCCTACAATGAGCAGTTCTTC.

CDR3 sequence reads: CASSTDSGDYEQYF. The CDR3 DNA follows: TGTGCCAGCAGCACCGACTCGGGAGATTACGAGCAGTACTTC. The chain joins TRBV7-2 to TRBJ2-7; tentatively, D is TRBD2 (6 bases). The ends were cut back, 5 bases at V and 4 bases at J, with 15 bases in the middle. This CDR3 has 14 residues. Germline CDR1 is SGHTA and CDR2 is FQGNSA.